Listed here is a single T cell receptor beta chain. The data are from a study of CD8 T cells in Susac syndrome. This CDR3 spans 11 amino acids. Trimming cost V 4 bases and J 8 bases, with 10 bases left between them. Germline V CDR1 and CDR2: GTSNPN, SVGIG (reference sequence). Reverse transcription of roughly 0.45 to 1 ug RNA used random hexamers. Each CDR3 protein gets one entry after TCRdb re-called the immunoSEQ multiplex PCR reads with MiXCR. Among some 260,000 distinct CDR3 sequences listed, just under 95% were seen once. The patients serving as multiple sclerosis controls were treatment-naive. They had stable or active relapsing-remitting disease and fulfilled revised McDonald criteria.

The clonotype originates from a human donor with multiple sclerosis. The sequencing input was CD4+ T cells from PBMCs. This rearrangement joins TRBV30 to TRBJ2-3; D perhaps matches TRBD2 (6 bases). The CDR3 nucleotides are TGTGCCTGGACCACCGGGGGTACGCAGTATTTT. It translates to CAWTTGGTQYF.